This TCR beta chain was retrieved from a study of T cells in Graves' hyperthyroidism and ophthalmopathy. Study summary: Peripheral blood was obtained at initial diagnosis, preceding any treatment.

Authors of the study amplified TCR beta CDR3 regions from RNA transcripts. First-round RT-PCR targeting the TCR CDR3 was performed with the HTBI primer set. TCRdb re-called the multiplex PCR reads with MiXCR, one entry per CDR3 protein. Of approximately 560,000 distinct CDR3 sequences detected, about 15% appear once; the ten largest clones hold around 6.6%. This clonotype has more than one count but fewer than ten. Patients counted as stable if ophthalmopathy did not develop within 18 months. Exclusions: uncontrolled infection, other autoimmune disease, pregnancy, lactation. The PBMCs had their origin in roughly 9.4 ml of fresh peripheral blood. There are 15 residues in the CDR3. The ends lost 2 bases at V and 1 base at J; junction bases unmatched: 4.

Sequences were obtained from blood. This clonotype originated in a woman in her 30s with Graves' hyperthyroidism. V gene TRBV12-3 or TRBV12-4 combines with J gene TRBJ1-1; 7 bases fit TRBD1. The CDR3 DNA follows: TGTGCCAGCAGTTTATTCAGGGGGGAGAACACTGAAGCTTTCTTT. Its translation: CASSLFRGENTEAFF.